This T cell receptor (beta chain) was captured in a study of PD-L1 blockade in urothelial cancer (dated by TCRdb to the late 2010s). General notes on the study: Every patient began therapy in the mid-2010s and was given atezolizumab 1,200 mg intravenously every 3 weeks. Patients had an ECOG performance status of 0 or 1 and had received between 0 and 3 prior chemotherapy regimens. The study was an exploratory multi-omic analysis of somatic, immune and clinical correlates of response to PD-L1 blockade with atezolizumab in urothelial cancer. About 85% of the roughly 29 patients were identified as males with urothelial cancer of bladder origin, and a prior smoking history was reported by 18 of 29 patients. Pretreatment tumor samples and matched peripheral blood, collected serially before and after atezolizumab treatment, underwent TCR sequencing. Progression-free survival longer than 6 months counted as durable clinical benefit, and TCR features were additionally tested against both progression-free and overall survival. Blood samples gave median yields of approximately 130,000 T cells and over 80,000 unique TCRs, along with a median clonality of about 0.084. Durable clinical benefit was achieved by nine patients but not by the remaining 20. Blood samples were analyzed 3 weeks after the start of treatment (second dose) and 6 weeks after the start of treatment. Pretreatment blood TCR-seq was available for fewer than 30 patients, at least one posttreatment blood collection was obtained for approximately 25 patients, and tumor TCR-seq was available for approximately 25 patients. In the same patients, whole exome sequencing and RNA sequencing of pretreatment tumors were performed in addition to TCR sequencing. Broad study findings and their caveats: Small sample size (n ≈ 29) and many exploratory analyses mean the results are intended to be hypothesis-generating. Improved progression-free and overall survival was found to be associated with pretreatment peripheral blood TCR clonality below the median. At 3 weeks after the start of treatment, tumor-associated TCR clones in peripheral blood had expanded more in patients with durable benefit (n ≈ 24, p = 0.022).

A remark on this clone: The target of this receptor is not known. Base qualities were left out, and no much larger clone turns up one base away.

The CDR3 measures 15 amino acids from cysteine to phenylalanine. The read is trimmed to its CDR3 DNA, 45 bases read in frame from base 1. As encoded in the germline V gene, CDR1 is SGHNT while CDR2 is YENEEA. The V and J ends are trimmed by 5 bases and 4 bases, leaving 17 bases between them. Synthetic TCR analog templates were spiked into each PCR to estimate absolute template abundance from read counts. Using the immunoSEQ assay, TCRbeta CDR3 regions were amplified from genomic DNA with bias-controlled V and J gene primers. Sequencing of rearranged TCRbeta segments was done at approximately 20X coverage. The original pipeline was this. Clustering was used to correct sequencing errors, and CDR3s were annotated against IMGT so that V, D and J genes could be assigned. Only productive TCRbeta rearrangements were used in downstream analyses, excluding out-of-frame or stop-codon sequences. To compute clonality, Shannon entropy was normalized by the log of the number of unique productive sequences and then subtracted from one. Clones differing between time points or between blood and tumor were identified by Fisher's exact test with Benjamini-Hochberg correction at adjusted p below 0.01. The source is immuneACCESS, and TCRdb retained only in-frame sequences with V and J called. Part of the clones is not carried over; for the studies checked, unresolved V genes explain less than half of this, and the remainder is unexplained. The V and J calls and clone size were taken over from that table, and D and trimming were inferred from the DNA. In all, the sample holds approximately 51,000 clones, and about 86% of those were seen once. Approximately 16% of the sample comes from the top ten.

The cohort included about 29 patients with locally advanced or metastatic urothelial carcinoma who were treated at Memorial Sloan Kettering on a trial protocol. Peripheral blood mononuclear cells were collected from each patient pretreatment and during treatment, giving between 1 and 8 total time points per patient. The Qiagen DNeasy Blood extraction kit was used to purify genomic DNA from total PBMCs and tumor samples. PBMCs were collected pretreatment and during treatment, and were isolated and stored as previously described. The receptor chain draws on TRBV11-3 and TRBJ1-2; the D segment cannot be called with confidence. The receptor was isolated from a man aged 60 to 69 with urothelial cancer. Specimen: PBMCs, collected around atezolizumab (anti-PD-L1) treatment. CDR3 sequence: CASSPSGPSIYGYTF. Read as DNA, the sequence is TGTGCCAGCAGCCCTAGCGGACCGTCAATCTATGGCTACACCTTC.